This section outlines one TCR beta chain sequence together with its context. Germline CDR1 is SGHRS and CDR2 is YFSETQ. The CDR3 loop spans 14 amino acids. Trimming removed 4 bases from V and 3 bases from J, with 13 bases in between. This specimen belongs to a study of T-cell reconstitution after alpha-beta-depleted transplantation in children. Using unique molecular identifiers, the investigators prepared the TCRbeta library. TCRdb itself ran the PCR reads through MiXCR, one entry per CDR3 protein. Of approximately 400,000 distinct CDR3 sequences listed, around 9.9% are singletons. The rearrangement links TRBV5-1 to TRBJ2-5, with a possible D match to TRBD2 (6 bases). The TCR originated in a human donor who donated a stem cell graft to a child with acute myeloid leukemia. Sequenced material: PBMCs from the stem cell graft donor, taken from the stem cell graft. The CDR3 nucleotides read TGCGCCAGCAGCACCGGAGGGACCGAAGAGACCCAGTACTTC. Translating gives CASSTGGTEETQYF.